This record covers a single T cell receptor beta chain. Its antigen is as yet unknown. The table came from immunoSEQ multiplex PCR; TCRdb's copy has only in-frame clones and leaves some out. The sample contains about 350,000 clones, about 89% of which appear only once. The CDR3 runs to 14 residues. Germline V CDR1 and CDR2: SGHRS, YFSETQ. J was trimmed by 6 bases and V by 3 bases; bases with no gene match: 4. The record originates from a study of Ad26.COV2.S vaccination and SARS-CoV-2 variants. Turning to the study itself: Donor was one of the participants in the Ad26.COV2.S arm of the COV1001 trial. The study's findings and limits: For non-spike TCRs, breadth in vaccine recipients resembled that in placebo recipients. Measures of TCR breadth and depth may have fallen short of total T cell responses.

The sample's treatment: roughly 19 received Ad26.COV2.S at low or high dose, single or two shots; roughly five received placebo; per-sample allocation not given. It was on day 63 after the first vaccine or placebo injection that samples were taken. Built on an Ad26 vector, the vaccine expressed Wuhan-strain SARS-CoV-2 spike. The sequence came from a person between 18 and 65 years old who received the Ad26.COV2.S COVID-19 vaccine or a placebo. Sequences were derived from peripheral blood, sampled in a trial of Ad26.COV2.S vaccine versus placebo. V is TRBV5-1 and J is TRBJ2-1; 9 bases agree with TRBD1. This CDR3 reads CASSWGQGPNEQFF. In nucleotides, the CDR3 is TGCGCCAGCAGCTGGGGACAGGGCCCCAATGAGCAGTTCTTC.